This T cell receptor beta chain derives from a study of T cell responses to AZD1222 COVID-19 vaccine. The study's findings and limits: Baseline seropositivity characterized only a handful of AZD1222 recipients.

Data came from immunoSEQ multiplex PCR; TCRdb stores just in-frame clones and leaves some out. This table has over 130,000 clones, roughly 92% appearing once. This CDR3 has 13 amino acids. Germline CDR1 and CDR2: SEHNR and FQNEAQ (reference sequence). V shed 5 bases and J shed 7 bases, with 14 bases lying between them. Turning to this clone: Antigen: not known.

The sample consisted of peripheral blood, taken on day 0 of AZD1222 vaccination. The chain couples TRBV7-9 to TRBJ1-1; D gene unclear. The clonotype was recovered from an adult in good health. The CDR3 spells CASSPSGTLEAFF. The CDR3 bases are TGTGCCAGCAGCCCTTCAGGTACACTTGAAGCTTTCTTT.